This TCR beta chain was profiled in a study of identifying expanded T cells in peripheral blood. During the collection period, no donor immune events like infections were recorded. The method was immunoSEQ multiplex PCR; TCRdb's version includes in-frame clones alone and lacks a portion of them. The sample holds more than 50,000 clones, about four fifths seen once. About this clone: Antigen unknown.

The V gene end was trimmed by 4 bases and the J gene end by 5 bases; junction bases not matched to a gene: 6. Germline loops: CDR1 SGHRS, CDR2 YFSETQ. This CDR3 has 15 amino acids. General study results and limits: Clone count variance between approximately two-week samples rose with total template count.

The sequenced sample was blood. The chain is built from TRBV5-1 and TRBJ1-2, with 12 bases fitting TRBD1. The TCR sequence derives from a person aged 18 to 69 in good health. The chain's CDR3 is CASSRGQGAEYGYTF. As DNA, the CDR3 is TGCGCCAGCAGCCGGGGACAGGGGGCAGAGTATGGCTACACCTTC.